The clone carrying this T cell receptor (beta chain) appeared once. How the authors handled the data: Filtering differed for immunoSEQ, which gave only junction sequences without quality scores. Only in-frame clones appear in the TCRdb table, and some are missing; sequencing was by immunoSEQ multiplex PCR. The V and J calls and clone size were taken over from that table, and D and trimming were inferred from the DNA. The table records about 2.1 million clones, 90% to 95% of them present only once. CDR1 and CDR2 (germline): MNHEY, SMNVEV (reference sequence). V lost 3 bases and J lost 8, with 17 bases in between. The CDR3 spans 15 residues. The sample is drawn from a study of shared clonotypes between healthy human individuals. Positive CCR7 selection of CD45RO-negative cells yielded the naive CD8 cells, and terminally differentiated effector memory CD45RA+ cells were excluded.

The J gene is TRBJ2-1, the V gene TRBV27; D possibly corresponds to TRBD1 (5 bases). Sequenced input: naive CD8+ T cells from PBMCs. This clonotype originated in a young man in good health. Some clones in this sample may be carry-over from other donors' samples. The CDR3 loop reads CASSFQGTLQYEQFF. CDR3 coding DNA: TGTGCCAGCAGTTTTCAGGGAACTTTACAATATGAGCAGTTCTTC.